This passage covers 29 T cell receptor beta chains from one sample sequenced in a study of T cells in Graves' hyperthyroidism and ophthalmopathy. Amplification yielded TCR beta CDR3 regions, with RNA transcripts as the source. HTBI primers were the set used in a first-round RT-PCR of the TCR CDR3. One entry per CDR3 protein results from TCRdb running MiXCR on the multiplex PCR reads. The repertoire holds roughly 360,000 distinct CDR3 sequences, with 13% as singletons. Sequencing was carried out using blood. The receptors come from a man aged 25-40 years with Graves' hyperthyroidism that later progressed to Graves' ophthalmopathy.

In its sample, this clonotype was seen a few times. The chain uses TRBV9 and TRBJ2-1; D is perhaps TRBD2 (6 bases). The CDR3 has 17 amino acids. Between the trimmed V and J ends, which lost 4 bases and 12 bases, there was a span of 29 bases. The germline CDR1 and CDR2 sequences are SGDLS and YYNGEE. CDR3 loop: CASSQRQYSGLPIGQFF. In DNA form, the CDR3 reads TGTGCCAGCAGCCAGCGACAGTACTCGGGACTTCCGATTGGGCAGTTCTTC. The entire variable domain, with the rest obtained from reference TRBV9 and TRBJ2-1, is as follows: DSGVTQTPKHLITATGQRVTLRCSPRSGDLSVYWYQQSLDQGLQFLIQYYNGEERAKGNILERFSAQQFPDLHSELNLSSLELGDSALYFCASSQRQYSGLPIGQFFGPGTRLTVL.

This clonotype has at least ten counts. V gene TRBV6-1 combines with J gene TRBJ2-2; 9 bases are a match to TRBD2. CDR3 length: 15 residues. Trimming cost V 3 bases and J 8 bases; bases outside gene matches: 7. Germline values: CDR1 MNHNS, CDR2 SASEGT. The CDR3 reads CASSETSGGRGELFF. The DNA of the CDR3 is TGTGCCAGCAGTGAGACTAGCGGCGGCCGGGGGGAGCTGTTTTTT.

Details on this clonotype: Compared with germline, one end of the junction differs, possibly owing to a read error. The chain carries TRBV3-1 and TRBJ2-2; TRBD1 or TRBD2 may be the D gene (5 bases each). Germline CDR1 reads LGHDT; CDR2 reads YNNKEL (reference sequence). The CDR3 extends over 15 amino acids. CDR3 DNA: TGTGCCAACAGCCAAGGGACGGTATACACCGGGGAGCTGTTTTTT. This sequence encodes CANSQGTVYTGELFF.

This clonotype was detected a few times. This chain joins TRBV9 and TRBJ1-2; TRBD1 is a possible D gene (5 bases). The germline CDR1 and CDR2 sequences are SGDLS and YYNGEE. CDR3 length: 15 amino acids. V lost 3 bases and J 4 bases, leaving 16 bases between the germline ends. CDR3 loop: CASSATEGTPYGYTF. CDR3 bases: TGTGCCAGCAGCGCCACAGAGGGGACCCCCTATGGCTACACCTTC.

Of note for this clonotype: A much bigger clone sits one base away, suggesting this may be a read error. The chain has TRBV24-1 and TRBJ2-7, with TRBD1 identical over 8 bases. CDR1 and CDR2 from the germline V gene are KGHDR and SFDVKD. The CDR3 has 15 amino acids. The CDR3 region has the DNA TGTGCCGCCAGTGAAACCGGGACAGGCCCACTGTTGCAGTACTTC. It encodes CAASETGTGPLLQYF.

Ten or more counts support this clonotype. The V and J genes are TRBV6-1 and TRBJ1-3, with D unclear. The germline CDR1 and CDR2 sequences are MNHNS and SASEGT. The V end lost 11 bases, the J end lost 0 bases, and 8 bases lay between the germline ends. The CDR3 has 12 residues. Here the CDR3 reads CACWSSGNTIYF. CDR3 in DNA: TGTGCCTGTTGGAGCTCTGGAAACACCATATATTTT.

At least ten counts were recorded for this clonotype. V usage is TRBV28 and J usage is TRBJ2-2; TRBD1 matches 8 bases. Per the germline V gene, CDR1 is MDHEN and CDR2 is SYDVKM. Trimming removed 6 bases from V and 1 base from J; junction bases left unmatched: 7. This CDR3 contains 16 residues. The chain's CDR3 is CASRDRDPLNTGELFF. The CDR3 DNA sequence: TGTGCCAGCAGGGACAGGGACCCCTTGAACACCGGGGAGCTGTTTTTT.

This clonotype has a count of ten or more. V gene TRBV20-1 combines with J gene TRBJ1-2; TRBD1 agrees at 7 bases. The length of the CDR3 is 16 residues. In germline, CDR1 is DFQATT, CDR2 SNEGSKA (reference sequence). V lost 2 bases, J lost 1 base, and 10 bases stayed unmatched. CDR3 amino acids: CSARSPLRGVNYGYTF. The DNA of the CDR3 is TGCAGTGCTAGATCACCCCTCAGGGGGGTTAACTATGGCTACACCTTC.

Many counts were recorded for this clonotype. CDR3 loop: CASSSLQRETQYF. DNA of the CDR3: TGTGCCAGCAGCTCGTTACAGCGAGAGACCCAGTACTTC. The chain has TRBV11-2 and TRBJ2-5; D is ambiguous. Germline loops: CDR1 SGHAT, CDR2 FQNNGV. This CDR3 has 13 amino acids. V lost 4 bases and J lost 4, with 10 bases in between.

The gene calls are TRBV2 and TRBJ1-5; no firm D call. The germline CDR1 and CDR2 sequences are SNHLY and FYNNEI. Trimming left V 7 bases short and J 0 bases short, with 7 bases between. The CDR3 has 13 residues. The CDR3 spells CASMGVSNQPQHF. CDR3 DNA sequence: TGTGCCAGCATGGGAGTTAGCAATCAGCCCCAGCATTTT.

CDR3 DNA sequence: TGTGCCAGCAGCAGACAGGAAAGAAACTATGGCTACACCTTC. Encoded protein: CASSRQERNYGYTF. The chain joins TRBV5-5 to TRBJ1-2; D possibly corresponds to TRBD1 (6 bases). The CDR3 runs 14 residues. Germline V gene data show CDR1 as SGHKS and CDR2 as YYEKEE (reference sequence). V lost 4 bases, J lost 2 bases, and 12 bases lay in between.

The chain uses TRBV7-2 and TRBJ1-5, with D perhaps TRBD1 (6 bases). V was shortened by 1 base and J by 6 bases, with 13 bases between the two germline ends. Germline values: CDR1 SGHTA, CDR2 FQGNSA. CDR3 length: 15 residues. The chain's CDR3 is CASSLVGGISQPQHF. DNA of the CDR3: TGTGCCAGCAGCTTAGTGGGGGGCATCAGTCAGCCCCAGCATTTT.

This clonotype appeared many times. The gene calls are TRBV12-3 or TRBV12-4 and TRBJ1-2; 9 nucleotides match TRBD1. The CDR3 covers 16 residues. V shed 5 bases and J 6 bases; nucleotides not matched to a gene: 13. CDR3 sequence reads: CASSPHPHTGGDGYTF. CDR3 bases: TGTGCCAGCAGTCCACACCCCCACACAGGGGGCGATGGCTACACCTTC.

This clonotype was observed at least ten times. V is TRBV28 and J is TRBJ2-7, with 7 bases that match TRBD2. Germline CDR1 and CDR2: MDHEN and SYDVKM. Trimming at V came to 4 bases and at J to 0 bases, leaving 6 bases not matched to a gene. CDR3 size: 15 residues. The CDR3 region has the DNA TGTGCCAGCAGTTCTACCGGGACTAACTCCTACGAGCAGTACTTC. Amino acids: CASSSTGTNSYEQYF.

The chain combines TRBV10-2 with TRBJ1-3; the D gene is possibly TRBD1 (5 bases). Trimming left V 2 bases short and J 2 bases short, with 10 bases between. The germline CDR1 and CDR2 sequences are WSHSY and SAAADI. The CDR3 spans 15 residues. The CDR3 DNA follows: TGCGCCAGCAGTGAGCCGGGCAGGGCTGGAAACACCATATATTTT. Its translation: CASSEPGRAGNTIYF.

This clonotype appeared many times. V gene TRBV20-1 combines with J gene TRBJ2-5; tentatively, D is TRBD2 (5 bases). V lost 6 bases and J 1 base, leaving 18 bases between the germline ends. This CDR3 region has 15 residues. Germline V CDR1 and CDR2: DFQATT, SNEGSKA (reference sequence). The DNA of the CDR3 is TGCAGTGCCACCTCGAGCGGCAGATCCCAAGAGACCCAGTACTTC. It is translated as CSATSSGRSQETQYF.

This CDR3 reads CASSSPGIPNTEAFF. The CDR3 nucleotides are TGCGCCAGCAGCTCGCCAGGGATTCCGAACACTGAAGCTTTCTTT. The chain is built from TRBV5-1 and TRBJ1-1; maybe TRBD1 (5 bases). This CDR3 has 15 amino acids. V was shortened by 3 bases and J by 1 base, with 13 bases between the two germline ends. Germline-derived CDR1 and CDR2 are SGHRS and YFSETQ.

This clonotype has only a few counts. CDR3 DNA sequence: TGTGCCAGCAGCTTGGTCCTAGGCATGGGTTTCTTT. This encodes CASSLVLGMGFF. This chain uses TRBV5-8 with TRBJ1-1, with unresolved D. In germline, CDR1 is SGHTS, CDR2 YDEGEE. V lost 0 bases to trimming and J lost 13 bases, with 13 bases between them. The CDR3 runs 12 residues.

The J gene is TRBJ1-5, the V gene TRBV28; D gene unclear. Germline assignment: CDR1 MDHEN and CDR2 SYDVKM. The CDR3 spans 11 residues. V dropped 7 bases and J dropped 7 bases, with 8 bases sitting between them. CDR3 residues: CASNSRQPQHF. CDR3 bases: TGTGCCAGCAATTCTAGGCAGCCCCAGCATTTT.

This clonotype showed up many times. The chain is built from TRBV6-5 and TRBJ1-1; tentatively, D is TRBD1 (5 bases). V shed 2 bases and J shed 1 base, with 11 bases lying between them. The CDR3 totals 15 residues. Germline values: CDR1 MNHEY, CDR2 SVGAGI. For the CDR3, the DNA is TGTGCCAGCAGTTACCAAGCCACAGGGAACACTGAAGCTTTCTTT. It yields the protein CASSYQATGNTEAFF.

This clonotype was seen repeatedly, ten times or more. CDR3 residues: CASSEMGMNTEAFF. As DNA, the CDR3 is TGTGCCAGCAGTGAAATGGGAATGAACACTGAAGCTTTCTTT. This sequence joins TRBV6-1 and TRBJ1-1; D ambiguous. Germline-derived CDR1 and CDR2 are MNHNS and SASEGT. Trimming removed 2 bases from V and 0 bases from J, with 7 bases in between. The CDR3 consists of 14 residues.

This clonotype was detected many times. The chain links TRBV6-1 to TRBJ1-1; TRBD1 is a possible D gene (6 bases). V shed 6 bases and J shed 6 bases, with 8 bases lying between them. This CDR3 is 11 amino acids long. CDR1 and CDR2 (germline): MNHNS, SASEGT. CDR3 protein: CASRGGPEAFF. The CDR3 nucleotides are TGTGCCAGCAGAGGGGGGCCTGAAGCTTTCTTT.

This clonotype was picked up a small number of times. V and J are TRBV19 and TRBJ2-2; D not certain. The CDR3 spans 13 residues. Germline assignment: CDR1 LNHDA and CDR2 SQIVND (reference sequence). With 6 bases removed from V and 5 bases from J, the gap between germline ends came to 10 bases. DNA of the CDR3: TGTGCCAGTAGAAAACAATTGACCGGGGAGCTGTTTTTT. Amino acids: CASRKQLTGELFF.

This clonotype was observed many times. The DNA for the CDR3 is TGTGCCTGGAGGGACTCTGGCACAGATACGCAGTATTTT. Translating it yields CAWRDSGTDTQYF. V and J are TRBV30 and TRBJ2-3; D perhaps matches TRBD2 (5 bases). Looked up from germline, CDR1 is GTSNPN and CDR2 is SVGIG (reference sequence). V gave up 3 bases and J gave up 1 base, with 8 bases separating them. The CDR3 length is 13 residues.

This clonotype showed up just a few times. CDR3 sequence reads: CASRGTSGYNEQFF. CDR3 nucleotides: TGCGCCAGCAGGGGGACTAGCGGGTACAATGAGCAGTTCTTC. V is TRBV4-1 and J is TRBJ2-1; 12 nucleotides agree with TRBD2. The CDR3 consists of 14 residues. V shed 6 bases and J 4 bases; nucleotides not matched to a gene: 1. CDR1 and CDR2 from the germline V gene are MGHRA and YSYEKL.

This clonotype came up a few times. Since a much larger clone is just one base distant, this may be a read error. The chain combines TRBV28 with TRBJ2-1, with D perhaps matching TRBD1 or TRBD2 (5 bases each). The CDR3 has 13 amino acids. The germline V gene has CDR1 MDHEN and CDR2 SYDVKM. Trimming left V 11 bases short and J 0 bases short, with 11 bases between. The CDR3 DNA is TGTGCCGGCATGGGGGACTCCTACAATGAGCAGTTCTTC. This gives the protein CAGMGDSYNEQFF.

This rearrangement joins TRBV18 to TRBJ1-2; tentatively, D is TRBD1 (6 bases). This CDR3 contains 14 residues. Germline V lookup: CDR1 KGHSH, CDR2 LQKENI. V dropped 6 bases and J dropped 7 bases, with 18 bases sitting between them. CDR3 in DNA: TGTGCCAGCTCCCTCGGGGGGGCGGCAGCTGGCTACACCTTC. Translation gives CASSLGGAAAGYTF.

This clonotype was observed a few times. J is TRBJ1-1 and V is TRBV4-1; D not certain. Trimming removed 0 bases from V and 4 bases from J, with 9 bases in between. CDR1 is MGHRA, CDR2 YSYEKL, per germline. The CDR3 runs 14 residues. The CDR3 nucleotides are TGCGCCAGCAGCCAAGACACGGGTCTCACTGAAGCTTTCTTT. Amino acids: CASSQDTGLTEAFF.

This clonotype was seen repeatedly, ten times or more. The chain carries TRBV11-2 and TRBJ2-1, with 11 bases aligning to TRBD2. CDR3 length: 19 amino acids. Per germline, CDR1 SGHAT and CDR2 FQNNGV. V lost 4 bases to trimming and J lost 0 bases; unmatched junction nucleotides: 11. The CDR3 spells CASSSLTSGILSSYNEQFF. The CDR3 region has the DNA TGTGCCAGCAGCTCCCTGACTAGCGGGATATTAAGCTCCTACAATGAGCAGTTCTTC.